This TCR beta chain was sequenced during a study of T-cell reconstitution after alpha-beta-depleted transplantation in children (dated by TCRdb to about 2016). Concerning the study at large: Using TCR repertoire profiling, the study quantitatively followed how T-cell immune reconstitution unfolded in children after TCRalphabeta/CD19-depleted allogeneic hematopoietic cell transplantation.

The library was generated by PCR. TCRdb lists the instrument as Illumina HiSeq 2500. Molecular barcoding was employed in the preparation of TCR libraries, with unique molecular identifiers being used to normalize TCRbeta repertoire quantification. TCRdb passed the public sequencing reads through fastp at Q25 and MiXCR, retaining productive beta sequences. Every distinct CDR3 protein forms one entry, paired with its most common genes and DNA. Present in this sample are about 32,000 distinct CDR3 sequences, more than 6% of which were seen just once. The ten largest account for roughly 27% of the sample. This clonotype was found a few times. Its binding antigen is unknown. Base qualities were left out, and no much larger clone turns up one base away. V is cut by 4 bases and J by 4 bases, and the space between the germline ends is 16 bases. The germline V gene (reference sequence) gives CDR1 as SEHNR and CDR2 as FQNEAQ. Inclusive of the bounding cysteine and phenylalanine, the CDR3 is 15 residues long. The DNA shown is the 45-base CDR3, in frame from base 1.

General findings and caveats noted by the study authors: The high TCRbeta diversity at day 60 in some patients was ascribed to recipient T cells and intrathymic progenitors that had survived conditioning. The apparently early alphabetaT-cell count recovery about two months after transplant was reportedly dependent on only several hundred rapidly expanded clones derived from non-depleted graft cells. Over the following months the frequencies of hyperexpanded clones went down, and after one year T-cell counts and TCRbeta diversity were mostly credited to newly produced T cells.

The sample's time point label, in plain terms: day 60 (about 2 months) after transplantation. In the paper's terms, the treatment or condition label means: allogeneic hematopoietic cell transplantation with graft depleted of TCRalphabeta T cells and CD19 B cells. The children who served as transplant recipients had been given grafts of TCRalphabeta/CD19-depleted allogeneic hematopoietic cells. This clonotype originated in a child younger than two who had a stem cell transplant for acute myeloid leukemia, so the T cells may come from the graft donor. The specimen comprised peripheral blood, sampled 60 days after TCRalphabeta/CD19-depleted stem cell transplant. The rearrangement combines TRBV7-9 with TRBJ2-5; a tentative D match to TRBD1 spans 5 bases. In nucleotides, the sequence is TGTGCCAGCAGCTATGACAGTGAAGGTGGAGAGACCCAGTACTTC. Its protein product is CASSYDSEGGETQYF.